A single sample gave rise to the 17 T cell receptor beta chains below, sequenced in a study of CD8 T cells in ankylosing spondylitis. Points from the study as a whole: A TCR beta motif of about eight highly homologous variants seemed to mark ankylosing spondylitis blood.

Via MiXCR, TCRdb re-called the 5' RACE reads, giving one row per CDR3 protein. This repertoire shows approximately 540,000 distinct CDR3 sequences, 9.5% to 15% found once; its top ten account for around 6.8%. Which antigens these TCRs recognize remains unknown. Sequencing was done on a sample of blood, either unsorted or a sorted T cell fraction (not recorded which). The receptor source for this set is a male donor with ankylosing spondylitis.

This sequence joins TRBV11-1 and TRBJ1-5; D gene unclear. Between the trimmed V and J ends, which lost 2 bases and 0 bases, there was a span of 17 bases. Germline CDR1 reads SGHAT; CDR2 reads FQDESV (reference sequence). The CDR3 extends over 18 amino acids. The CDR3 is CASSLSPRTSNSNQPQHF. DNA for the CDR3: TGTGCCAGCAGCTTAAGCCCTAGGACTTCTAATAGCAATCAGCCCCAGCATTTT. Filled out from reference TRBV11-1 and TRBJ1-5, the complete variable domain reads EAEVAQSPRYKITEKSQAVAFWCDPISGHATLYWYRQILGQGPELLVQFQDESVVDDSQLPKDRFSAERLKGVDSTLKIQPAELGDSAMYLCASSLSPRTSNSNQPQHFGDGTRLSIL.

This chain uses TRBV20-1 with TRBJ2-1; tentatively, D is TRBD2 (6 bases). Trimming left V 2 bases short and J 1 base short, with 15 bases between. The germline V gene encodes CDR1 DFQATT and CDR2 SNEGSKA (reference sequence). The CDR3 totals 16 residues. CDR3 nucleotide sequence: TGCAGTGCTAGACTTCGGCGGGGAGGATCCTACAATGAGCAGTTCTTC. Protein sequence: CSARLRRGGSYNEQFF.

This clonotype was detected only a few times. This sequence joins TRBV5-5 and TRBJ2-5; 12 nucleotides agree with TRBD2. The CDR3 is 16 residues long. V lost 4 bases, J lost 1 base, and 5 bases stayed unmatched. Germline values: CDR1 SGHKS, CDR2 YYEKEE (reference sequence). The CDR3 DNA reads TGTGCCAGCAGCCCCGGGGGACTAGCGGGCCAAGAGACCCAGTACTTC. Translating gives CASSPGGLAGQETQYF.

This clonotype was detected only a few times. The chain has TRBV14 and TRBJ2-3; a weak D match, TRBD1 (6 bases). CDR1 SGHDN and CDR2 FVKESK come from the germline V gene. V gave up 4 bases and J gave up 7 bases, with 9 bases separating them. CDR3 size: 12 residues. This CDR3 reads CASSPRGYTQYF. The CDR3 DNA is TGTGCCAGCAGCCCCAGGGGATATACGCAGTATTTT.

This clonotype turned up a few times. The CDR3 nucleotides are TGTGCCAGCAGCTTAAGGACTAGCTCGTATGAGCAGTTCTTC. Residues: CASSLRTSSYEQFF. The chain carries TRBV7-2 and TRBJ2-1; TRBD2 matches 8 bases. The CDR3 length is 14 residues. Per the germline V gene, CDR1 is SGHTA and CDR2 is FQGNSA. Trimming took 2 bases from V and 8 from J; bases not matched to a gene: 5.

In its sample, this clonotype was seen a few times. The J gene is TRBJ2-3, the V gene TRBV15; possible D gene TRBD1, 5 bases. V was pared by 0 bases and J by 6 bases, with 10 bases between. Per germline, CDR1 LNHNV and CDR2 YYDKDF (reference sequence). The CDR3 runs to 14 residues. The CDR3 is CATSRDPGWDTQYF. Written as DNA, the CDR3 is TGTGCCACCAGCAGAGACCCAGGGTGGGATACGCAGTATTTT.

This clonotype has just a few counts. CDR3 bases: TGTGCCAGCAGCCGAGATTCTACAGGGGGCACTAATGAAAAACTGTTTTTT. Its translation is CASSRDSTGGTNEKLFF. The V gene is TRBV7-2, the J gene TRBJ1-4, with 9 positions matching TRBD1. In germline, CDR1 is SGHTA, CDR2 FQGNSA. With V trimmed by 5 bases and J by 2 bases, 9 bases remained unmatched. The CDR3 totals 17 residues. Full variable domain (remainder filled in from reference TRBV7-2 and TRBJ1-4): GAGVSQSPSNKVTEKGKDVELRCDPISGHTALYWYRQSLGQGLEFLIYFQGNSAPDKSGLPSDRFSAERTGGSVSTLTIQRTQQEDSAVYLCASSRDSTGGTNEKLFFGSGTQLSVL.

In its sample, this clonotype was seen a few times. This chain uses TRBV6-6 with TRBJ1-4; D is unresolved. Trimming cost V 8 bases and J 8 bases, with 12 bases left between them. Germline loops: CDR1 MNHNY, CDR2 SVGAGI (reference sequence). The CDR3 sequence is 12 residues long. The CDR3 is CASGQIREKLFF. The CDR3, as DNA: TGTGCCAGCGGTCAAATCAGGGAAAAACTGTTTTTT.

The rearrangement uses TRBV29-1 and TRBJ1-2; D remains ambiguous. V dropped 6 bases and J dropped 5 bases, with 16 bases sitting between them. The CDR3 is made up of 13 amino acids. Germline-derived CDR1 and CDR2 are SQVTM and ANQGSEA. CDR3 amino acids: CSVDDGYSYGYTF. The CDR3 region has the DNA TGCAGCGTGGACGACGGCTACTCTTATGGCTACACCTTC.

This clonotype has just a few counts. The chain has TRBV12-3 or TRBV12-4 and TRBJ2-1; D is perhaps TRBD2 (6 bases). CDR3 length: 14 amino acids. Trimming removed 5 bases at V and 1 base at J, with 9 bases between. DNA for the CDR3: TGTGCCAGCAGTCGACTAGAATCCTACAATGAGCAGTTCTTC. Residues: CASSRLESYNEQFF.

This clonotype was seen many times. V gene TRBV29-1 combines with J gene TRBJ2-6; D call uncertain. Germline loops: CDR1 SQVTM, CDR2 ANQGSEA. V lost 8 bases to trimming and J lost 2 bases, with 10 bases between them. The CDR3 has 13 amino acids. The CDR3 coding sequence is TGCAGCCCCGAGAGGACTGGGGCCAACGTCCTGACTTTC. Amino acids: CSPERTGANVLTF. The full variable domain, in which reference TRBV29-1 and TRBJ2-6 provide the parts outside the CDR3, is SAVISQKPSRDICQRGTSLTIQCQVDSQVTMMFWYRQQPGQSLTLIATANQGSEATYESGFVIDKFPISRPNLTFSTLTVSNMSPEDSSIYLCSPERTGANVLTFGAGSRLTVL.

The chain couples TRBV5-1 to TRBJ1-5, with no clear D. V was clipped by 0 bases and J by 4 bases, with 8 bases between them. Germline values: CDR1 SGHRS, CDR2 YFSETQ. The CDR3 sequence is 14 residues long. The DNA of the CDR3 is TGCGCCAGCAGCTTGGACAACCGGAATCAGCCCCAGCATTTT. Its translation is CASSLDNRNQPQHF.

This clonotype was counted many times. The chain links TRBV20-1 to TRBJ2-4, with 9 bases aligning to TRBD2. The CDR3 is made up of 13 amino acids. Germline loops: CDR1 DFQATT, CDR2 SNEGSKA (reference sequence). Trimming at V came to 6 bases and at J to 5 bases, leaving 5 bases not matched to a gene. CDR3 nucleotide sequence: TGCAGTGCCCTACGACTAGCGGAAAACATTCAGTACTTC. Its translation: CSALRLAENIQYF.

This clonotype was counted only a few times. This chain uses TRBV20-1 with TRBJ1-2; no clear D. Germline lookup yields CDR1 DFQATT and CDR2 SNEGSKA (reference sequence). Deletions cut 3 bases from V and 5 bases from J, with 13 bases between. The CDR3 has 13 amino acids. Written as DNA, the CDR3 is TGCAGTGCTAGGGGCAGTGAGATATATGGCTACACCTTC. Its translation is CSARGSEIYGYTF.

The chain is built from TRBV15 and TRBJ2-2, with no clear D. The CDR3 extends over 14 amino acids. V was clipped by 1 base and J by 11 bases, with 14 bases between them. Germline V CDR1 and CDR2: LNHNV, YYDKDF (reference sequence). In DNA, the CDR3 is TGTGCCACCAGCAGAGGTGCGGACGGCGCCGAGCTGTTTTTT. Residues: CATSRGADGAELFF.

This clonotype was detected many times. V is TRBV5-1 and J is TRBJ2-7, with no clear D. This CDR3 has 16 amino acids. Trimming removed 3 bases at V and 0 bases at J, with 16 bases between. Germline V gives CDR1 SGHRS, CDR2 YFSETQ. CDR3 in DNA: TGCGCCAGCAGCTCCTTCACTGGGTCCTCCTCCTACGAGCAGTACTTC. This gives the protein CASSSFTGSSSYEQYF.

This clonotype showed up many times. One end of the junction varies from germline; a read error may be responsible. The rearrangement links TRBV12-3 or TRBV12-4 to TRBJ2-3; D is unclear. CDR3 length: 14 amino acids. For the CDR3, the DNA is TGTGCCAGCAGCTTAGGCAGGAGCACAGATACGCAGTATTTT. Amino acid sequence: CASSLGRSTDTQYF.